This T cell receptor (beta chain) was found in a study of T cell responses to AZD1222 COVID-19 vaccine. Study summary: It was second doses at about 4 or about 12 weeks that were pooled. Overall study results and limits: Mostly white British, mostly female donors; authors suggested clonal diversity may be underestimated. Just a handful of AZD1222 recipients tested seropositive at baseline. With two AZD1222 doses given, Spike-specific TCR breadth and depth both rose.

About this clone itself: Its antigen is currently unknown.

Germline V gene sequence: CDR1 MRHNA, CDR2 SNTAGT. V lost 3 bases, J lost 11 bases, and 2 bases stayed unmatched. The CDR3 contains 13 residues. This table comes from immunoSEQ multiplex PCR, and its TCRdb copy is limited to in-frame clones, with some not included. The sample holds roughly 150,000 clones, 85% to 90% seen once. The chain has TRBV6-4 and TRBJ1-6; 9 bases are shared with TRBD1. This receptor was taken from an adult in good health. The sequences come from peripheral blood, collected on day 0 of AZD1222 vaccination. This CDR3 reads CASSEGTGTPLHF. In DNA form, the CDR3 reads TGTGCCAGCAGTGAAGGGACAGGGACACCCCTCCACTTT.